The text below deals with one TCR beta chain. Using immunoSEQ multiplex PCR, the repertoire was profiled, and TCRdb retains in-frame clones only, with some absent. The table has over 85,000 clones, just over 90% seen once. The CDR3 is 13 amino acids. Trimming shortened V by 1 base and J by 7 bases, and 10 bases separated the two germline ends. The germline gives CDR1 SEHNR, CDR2 FQNEAQ (reference sequence). The source of the sample is a study of control samples from healthy donors and cancer patients. The receptor's source is a woman aged 25 to 39 in good health. What was sequenced was blood. The chain is built from TRBV7-9 and TRBJ1-2, with D perhaps matching TRBD1 (5 bases). DNA for the CDR3: TGTGCCAGCAGCTTAGGAGGGGAGCGTGGCTACACCTTC. Translated: CASSLGGERGYTF.